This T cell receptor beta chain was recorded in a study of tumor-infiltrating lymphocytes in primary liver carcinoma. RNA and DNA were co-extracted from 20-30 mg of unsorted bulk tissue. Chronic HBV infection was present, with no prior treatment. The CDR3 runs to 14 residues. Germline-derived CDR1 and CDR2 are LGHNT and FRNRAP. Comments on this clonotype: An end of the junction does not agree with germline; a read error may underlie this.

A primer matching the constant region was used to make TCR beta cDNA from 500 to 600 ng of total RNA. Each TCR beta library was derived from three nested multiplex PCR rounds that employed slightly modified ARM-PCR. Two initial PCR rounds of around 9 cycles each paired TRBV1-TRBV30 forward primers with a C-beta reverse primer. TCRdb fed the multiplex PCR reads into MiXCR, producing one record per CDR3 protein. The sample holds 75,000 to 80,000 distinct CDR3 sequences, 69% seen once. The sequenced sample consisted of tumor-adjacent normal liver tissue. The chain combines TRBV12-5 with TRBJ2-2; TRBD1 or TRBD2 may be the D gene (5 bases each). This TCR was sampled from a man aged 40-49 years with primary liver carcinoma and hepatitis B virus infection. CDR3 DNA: TGTGCTAGCCCCCTTCTGCCGAACACCGGGGACCTGTTTTTT. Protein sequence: CASPLLPNTGDLFF.